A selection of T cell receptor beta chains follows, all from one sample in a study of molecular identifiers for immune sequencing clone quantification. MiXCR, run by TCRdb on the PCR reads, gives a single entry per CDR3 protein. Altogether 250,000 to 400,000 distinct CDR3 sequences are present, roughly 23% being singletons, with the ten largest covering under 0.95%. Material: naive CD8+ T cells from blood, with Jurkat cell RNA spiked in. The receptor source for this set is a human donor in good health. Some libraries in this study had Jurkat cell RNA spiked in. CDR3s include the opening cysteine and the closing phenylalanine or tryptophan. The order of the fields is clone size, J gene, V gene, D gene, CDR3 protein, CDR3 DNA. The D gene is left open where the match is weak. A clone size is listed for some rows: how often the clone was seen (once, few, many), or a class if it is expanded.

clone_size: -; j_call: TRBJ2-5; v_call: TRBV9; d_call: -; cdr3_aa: CASSHVGQETQYF; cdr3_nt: TGTGCCAGCAGCCACGTGGGACAAGAGACCCAGTACTTC
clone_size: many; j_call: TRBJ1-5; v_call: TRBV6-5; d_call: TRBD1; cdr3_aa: CASIQQGTKDLYSNQPQHF; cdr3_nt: TGTGCCAGCATACAACAGGGGACGAAAGATTTATATAGCAATCAGCCCCAGCATTTT
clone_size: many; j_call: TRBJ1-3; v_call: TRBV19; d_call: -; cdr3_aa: CATQWGADGNTIYF; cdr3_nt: TGTGCCACGCAGTGGGGGGCTGACGGAAACACCATATATTTT
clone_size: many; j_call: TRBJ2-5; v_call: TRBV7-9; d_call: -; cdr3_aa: CASSLRVGSQETQYF; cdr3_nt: TGTGCCAGCAGCTTAAGAGTAGGCAGCCAAGAGACCCAGTACTTC
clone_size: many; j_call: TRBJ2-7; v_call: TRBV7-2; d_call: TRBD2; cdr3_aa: CASTPAGGWYEQYF; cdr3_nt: TGTGCCAGCACCCCAGCGGGAGGGTGGTACGAGCAGTACTTC
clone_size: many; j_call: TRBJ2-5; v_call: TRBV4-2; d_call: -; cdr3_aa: CASSHPEGRGYQETQYF; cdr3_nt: TGTGCCAGCAGCCACCCGGAGGGGCGTGGGTACCAAGAGACCCAGTACTTC
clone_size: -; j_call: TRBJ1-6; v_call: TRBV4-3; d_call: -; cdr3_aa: CASNQEFAGSYNSPLHF; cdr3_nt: TGCGCCAGCAACCAGGAGTTCGCGGGCTCCTATAATTCACCCCTCCACTTT
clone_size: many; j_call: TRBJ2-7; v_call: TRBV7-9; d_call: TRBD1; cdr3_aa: CASSRGTGVLHEQYF; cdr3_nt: TGTGCCAGCAGCCGAGGGACAGGGGTCTTGCACGAGCAGTACTTC
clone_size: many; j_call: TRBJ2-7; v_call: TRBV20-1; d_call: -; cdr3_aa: CSANAGGWTYEQYF; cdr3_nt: TGCAGTGCAAACGCGGGCGGGTGGACCTACGAGCAGTACTTC
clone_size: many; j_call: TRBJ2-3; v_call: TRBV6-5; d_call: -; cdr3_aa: CASSYEGGTQYF; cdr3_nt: TGTGCCAGCAGTTACGAGGGAGGTACGCAGTATTTT
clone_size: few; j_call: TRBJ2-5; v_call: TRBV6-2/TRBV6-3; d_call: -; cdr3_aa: CASSGIGRNAGETQYF; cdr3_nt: TGTGCCAGCAGTGGGATCGGACGGAACGCGGGAGAGACCCAGTACTTC
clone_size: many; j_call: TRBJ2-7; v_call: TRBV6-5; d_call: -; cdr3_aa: CASSYRGGSDYEQYF; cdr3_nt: TGTGCCAGCAGTTACCGAGGGGGTTCCGACTACGAGCAGTACTTC
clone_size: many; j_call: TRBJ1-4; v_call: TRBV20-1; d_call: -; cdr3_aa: CSARIPLIGGNEKLFF; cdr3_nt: TGCAGTGCTAGAATCCCTTTGATAGGGGGTAATGAAAAACTGTTTTTT
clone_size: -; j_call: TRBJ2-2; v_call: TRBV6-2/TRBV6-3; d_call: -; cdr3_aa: CASSHVNTGELLF; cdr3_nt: TGTGCCAGCAGTCATGTGAACACCGGGGAGCTGCTTTTT
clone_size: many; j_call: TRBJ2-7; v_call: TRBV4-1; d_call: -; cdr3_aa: CASSQDESAYSYEQYF; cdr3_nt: TGCGCCAGCAGCCAAGATGAAAGCGCCTACTCCTACGAGCAGTACTTC
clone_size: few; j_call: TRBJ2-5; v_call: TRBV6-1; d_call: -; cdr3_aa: CASSVWGAGETQYF; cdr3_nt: TGTGCCAGCAGTGTCTGGGGGGCCGGGGAGACCCAGTACTTC
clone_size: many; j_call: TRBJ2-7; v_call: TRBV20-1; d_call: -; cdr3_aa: CSAPALASWDEQYF; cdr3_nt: TGCAGTGCGCCAGCACTAGCTTCTTGGGACGAGCAGTACTTC
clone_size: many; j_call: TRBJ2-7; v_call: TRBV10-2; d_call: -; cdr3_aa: CASRGLRSYEQYF; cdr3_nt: TGCGCCAGCAGGGGACTTCGCTCCTACGAGCAGTACTTC
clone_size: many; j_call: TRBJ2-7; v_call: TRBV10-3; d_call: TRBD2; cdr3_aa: CAISESREGRYEQYF; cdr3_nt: TGTGCCATCAGTGAGTCCCGGGAGGGCCGATACGAGCAGTACTTC
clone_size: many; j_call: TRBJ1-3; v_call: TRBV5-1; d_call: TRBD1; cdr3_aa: CASSSGQGSGNTIYF; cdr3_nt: TGCGCCAGCAGCTCGGGACAGGGCAGCGGAAACACCATATATTTT
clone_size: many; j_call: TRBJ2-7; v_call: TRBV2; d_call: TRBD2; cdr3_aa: CASSDPDLDGTSGIWKYF; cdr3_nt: TGTGCCAGCAGTGACCCGGACTTGGATGGGACTAGCGGGATCTGGAAGTACTTC
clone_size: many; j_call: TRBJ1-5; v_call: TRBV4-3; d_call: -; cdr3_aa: CASSQEFSQPQHF; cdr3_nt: TGCGCCAGCAGCCAAGAATTCTCTCAGCCCCAGCATTTT
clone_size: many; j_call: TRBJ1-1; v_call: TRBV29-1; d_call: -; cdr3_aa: CSVRRNNEAFF; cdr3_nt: TGCAGCGTTCGGAGGAATAATGAAGCTTTCTTT
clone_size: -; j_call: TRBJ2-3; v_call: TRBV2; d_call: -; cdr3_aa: CASSRLATDTQYF; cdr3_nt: TGTGCCAGCTCTCGATTAGCAACAGATACGCAGTATTTT